The 14 T cell receptor beta chains below all came from one sample that was sequenced in a study of T-cell memory formation after mild COVID-19. TCRdb reprocessed the 5' RACE reads via MiXCR and lists one record per CDR3 protein. The table includes 400,000 to 500,000 distinct CDR3 sequences, around 19% detected once. The sample was PBMCs or a T cell subset sorted from them (not recorded which). The receptors here all came from an adult woman who had mild COVID-19 (a few samples of this study predate the infection). Cell type and time point are not known.

This sequence joins TRBV7-9 and TRBJ1-2; possibly TRBD1 for D (6 bases). The CDR3 has 16 amino acids. V dropped 1 base and J dropped 0 bases, with 12 bases sitting between them. Germline CDR1 and CDR2: SEHNR and FQNEAQ (reference sequence). CDR3 DNA sequence: TGTGCCAGCAGCTTAGGACAGGCCTCAACTAACTATGGCTACACCTTC. Its translation: CASSLGQASTNYGYTF.

The table lists this clonotype with a few counts. The V call is TRBV5-5, the J call TRBJ2-1; D possibly corresponds to TRBD1 (5 bases). This CDR3 comprises 16 residues. The germline gives CDR1 SGHKS, CDR2 YYEKEE (reference sequence). Trimming removed 2 bases from V and 0 bases from J, with 12 bases in between. In DNA form, the CDR3 reads TGTGCCAGCAGCTTCCTCAGGGATAGCTCCTACAATGAGCAGTTCTTC. As protein: CASSFLRDSSYNEQFF.

This clonotype was seen at least ten times. The chain links TRBV7-9 to TRBJ2-3; the match to TRBD2 covers 10 bases. Germline-derived CDR1 and CDR2 are SEHNR and FQNEAQ (reference sequence). Trimming cost V 3 bases and J 7 bases; bases outside gene matches: 13. The CDR3 extends over 17 amino acids. The CDR3 reads CASSFRTSGPESYTQYF. The CDR3 coding sequence is TGTGCCAGCAGCTTCCGGACTAGCGGACCAGAATCGTATACGCAGTATTTT.

This rearrangement joins TRBV12-3 or TRBV12-4 to TRBJ1-5, with unresolved D. This CDR3 spans 14 amino acids. Trimming cost V 3 bases and J 3 bases, with 9 bases left between them. CDR3 loop: CASSFTRINQPQHF. The CDR3, as DNA: TGTGCCAGCAGTTTTACCAGAATCAATCAGCCCCAGCATTTT.

This sequence joins TRBV20-1 and TRBJ2-3, with D perhaps TRBD2 (6 bases). The germline CDR1 and CDR2 sequences are DFQATT and SNEGSKA (reference sequence). This CDR3 spans 13 amino acids. V lost 6 bases and J lost 2, with 12 bases in between. CDR3 DNA sequence: TGCAGTGCCAAAGGGGACTCCACAGATACGCAGTATTTT. This codes for CSAKGDSTDTQYF.

There are a few counts of this clonotype. V gene TRBV12-3 or TRBV12-4 combines with J gene TRBJ1-1; 7 nucleotides line up with TRBD1. With 6 bases clipped from V and 0 bases from J, the junction kept 7 bases outside the gene matches. The CDR3 covers 15 residues. The CDR3 DNA follows: TGTGCCAGCAGCGGGACAGCCCTCATGAACACTGAAGCTTTCTTT. Translated: CASSGTALMNTEAFF.

In its sample, this clonotype was seen many times. The J gene is TRBJ1-2, the V gene TRBV27; 8 nucleotides align to TRBD1. V lost 5 bases and J lost 3; bases outside the gene matches: 11. Germline loops: CDR1 MNHEY, CDR2 SMNVEV (reference sequence). The CDR3 sequence is 16 residues long. CDR3 sequence: CASSLHVGTGDYGYTF. The CDR3, as DNA: TGTGCCAGCAGTCTTCATGTGGGGACAGGAGACTATGGCTACACCTTC.

CDR3 in amino acids: CASSSSRVSYGEQYF. The CDR3 DNA follows: TGTGCCAGCAGTTCGAGTCGTGTCTCCTATGGGGAGCAGTACTTC. The chain is built from TRBV7-2 and TRBJ2-7; no definite D call. The length of the CDR3 is 15 residues. The V gene's germline CDR1 is SGHTA and CDR2 FQGNSA. V gave up 6 bases and J gave up 7 bases, with 22 bases separating them.

The chain is built from TRBV30 and TRBJ1-1, with D possibly TRBD1 on 5 matching bases. CDR1 is GTSNPN, CDR2 SVGIG, per germline (reference sequence). Trimming left V 5 bases short and J 3 bases short, with 7 bases between. The CDR3 sequence is 11 residues long. The DNA of the CDR3 is TGTGCCTGGGGGGGGGACACTGAAGCTTTCTTT. Its protein product is CAWGGDTEAFF.

CDR3 loop: CASGPGQDNQETQYF. Here the CDR3 DNA reads TGTGCCAGCGGCCCCGGACAGGATAACCAAGAGACCCAGTACTTC. This sequence joins TRBV5-4 and TRBJ2-5, with 7 bases identical to TRBD1. CDR3 length: 15 residues. Germline lookup yields CDR1 SGHNT and CDR2 YYREEE (reference sequence). V lost 7 bases to trimming and J lost 0 bases; unmatched junction nucleotides: 9.

This clonotype showed up just a few times. The chain carries TRBV29-1 and TRBJ2-5; the match to TRBD1 covers 7 bases. Trimming took 5 bases from V and 3 from J; bases not matched to a gene: 6. The CDR3 has 13 amino acids. Germline V lookup: CDR1 SQVTM, CDR2 ANQGSEA. Here the CDR3 reads CSVKIGTEETQYF. In nucleotides, the CDR3 is TGCAGCGTTAAGATCGGGACAGAAGAGACCCAGTACTTC.

The rearrangement joins TRBV18 to TRBJ2-7; D perhaps matches TRBD1 (5 bases). With 3 bases removed from V and 7 bases from J, the gap between germline ends came to 19 bases. The length of the CDR3 is 15 residues. The germline V gene encodes CDR1 KGHSH and CDR2 LQKENI. In DNA, the CDR3 is TGTGCCAGCTCACCTAAAATCGACAGTTTCCAGGAGCAGTACTTC. Its protein product is CASSPKIDSFQEQYF. The whole variable domain, remainder taken from reference TRBV18 and TRBJ2-7, is NAGVMQNPRHLVRRRGQEARLRCSPMKGHSHVYWYRQLPEEGLKFMVYLQKENIIDESGMPKERFSAEFPKEGPSILRIQQVVRGDSAAYFCASSPKIDSFQEQYFGPGTRLTVT.

This clonotype turned up a few times. The V call is TRBV4-1, the J call TRBJ2-2, with D hard to call. Germline V gives CDR1 MGHRA, CDR2 YSYEKL. The CDR3 covers 14 residues. Trimming removed 1 base at V and 3 bases at J, with 6 bases between. This CDR3 is CASSQAEDTGELFF. DNA for the CDR3: TGCGCCAGCAGCCAAGCAGAAGACACCGGGGAGCTGTTTTTT.

This clonotype was counted at least ten times. The chain's CDR3 is CASSQGPEAFF. The CDR3 DNA follows: TGTGCCAGCAGCCAAGGACCTGAAGCTTTCTTT. The chain joins TRBV6-5 to TRBJ1-1, with D uncertain. With 6 bases removed from V and 6 bases from J, the gap between germline ends came to 8 bases. CDR1 is MNHEY and CDR2 is SVGAGI in the germline V gene. CDR3 length equals 11 residues.